This paragraph reports one T cell receptor beta chain. Assay used: immunoSEQ multiplex PCR; TCRdb lists only in-frame clones, some missing. The repertoire consists of 65,000 to 85,000 clones, with around nine tenths occurring once and the leading ten covering about 8.3%. This sample stems from a study of OX40 agonist ivuxolimab in advanced cancers. The V end was cut by 6 bases, the J end by 7 bases, with 13 bases between. Germline V CDR1 and CDR2: LNHDA, SQIVND (reference sequence). The CDR3 covers 13 residues. The TCR was taken from an adult with an advanced solid tumor such as melanoma, head and neck, liver or kidney cancer. The chain links TRBV19 to TRBJ1-5; a weak D match, TRBD1 (6 bases). The material was CD4+ or CD8+ T cells sorted from blood, obtained in a trial of the OX40 agonist ivuxolimab. In nucleotides, the CDR3 is TGTGCCAGTAGCCTGGGGGCAGGCCAGCCCCAGCATTTT. Encoded protein: CASSLGAGQPQHF.